The 21 T cell receptor beta chains below were found in one sample sequenced in a study of blood T cell repertoires in COVID-19. The repertoire was sequenced with immunoSEQ multiplex PCR; TCRdb's copy has only in-frame clones and lacks some. The data show roughly 410,000 clones, around 87% seen once. Sequenced sample: peripheral blood. These receptors were obtained from a woman in her sixties with COVID-19, enrolled during active disease.

The rearrangement joins TRBV19 to TRBJ2-3; no firm D call. Per germline, CDR1 LNHDA and CDR2 SQIVND (reference sequence). V was shortened by 3 bases and J by 3 bases, with 7 bases between the two germline ends. CDR3 length equals 13 residues. In DNA, the CDR3 is TGTGCCAGTAGTATTGGTACTACAGATACGCAGTATTTT. It translates to CASSIGTTDTQYF.

The chain links TRBV11-2 to TRBJ2-3; TRBD2 aligns across 13 bases. CDR3 length equals 17 residues. V lost 5 bases and J lost 0; bases outside the gene matches: 5. The germline CDR1 and CDR2 sequences are SGHAT and FQNNGV. The CDR3 protein is CASSPTSGGFSTDTQYF. The CDR3 DNA reads as TGTGCCAGCAGCCCGACTAGCGGGGGGTTCAGCACAGATACGCAGTATTTT.

This rearrangement joins TRBV6-5 to TRBJ2-3, with TRBD1 matching over 9 bases. The CDR3 loop spans 15 amino acids. Germline V gene lookup returns CDR1 MNHEY and CDR2 SVGAGI. Trimming cost V 7 bases and J 0 bases; bases outside gene matches: 5. CDR3 in amino acids: CASTKGTGSTDTQYF. For the CDR3, the DNA is TGTGCCAGCACCAAAGGGACAGGGAGCACAGATACGCAGTATTTT.

The sample holds one count of this clone. This chain connects TRBV7-9 to TRBJ1-5; 11 nucleotides line up with TRBD1. Germline V CDR1 and CDR2: SEHNR, FQNEAQ (reference sequence). V gave up 5 bases and J gave up 5 bases; unmatched junction bases: 2. CDR3 length equals 14 residues. CDR3 sequence reads: CASSVGQGDQPQHF. CDR3 coding DNA: TGTGCCAGCAGCGTGGGACAGGGGGATCAGCCCCAGCATTTT.

The rearrangement joins TRBV4-1 to TRBJ1-1, with D possibly matching TRBD1 (6 bases). Germline values: CDR1 MGHRA, CDR2 YSYEKL. V was pared by 2 bases and J by 5 bases, with 18 bases between. This CDR3 has 16 amino acids. The CDR3 reads CASSQNRVGVGTEAFF. DNA of the CDR3: TGCGCCAGCAGCCAAAACAGGGTGGGAGTAGGGACTGAAGCTTTCTTT.

The chain uses TRBV18 and TRBJ1-6; D may be TRBD1 (6 bases). This CDR3 has 14 amino acids. Trimming took 4 bases from V and 5 from J, leaving 9 bases between them. Germline lookup yields CDR1 KGHSH and CDR2 LQKENI. CDR3 loop: CASSQDRNNSPLHF. Here the CDR3 DNA reads TGTGCCAGCTCACAGGACAGAAATAATTCACCCCTCCACTTT.

The rearrangement links TRBV18 to TRBJ1-3; the match to TRBD1 covers 10 bases. Germline CDR1 reads KGHSH; CDR2 reads LQKENI. This CDR3 is 15 amino acids long. Losses at the gene ends were 4 bases for V and 4 bases for J; bases not matched to a gene: 4. The CDR3 coding sequence is TGTGCCAGCTCACTCCAGACAGGGGGCGGAAACACCATATATTTT. Residues: CASSLQTGGGNTIYF.

The chain combines TRBV6-2 or TRBV6-3 with TRBJ2-2; TRBD1 aligns across 8 bases. The V gene's germline CDR1 is MNHEY and CDR2 SVGEGT. The J segment lost 2 bases and the V segment lost 0 bases, leaving 8 bases of the junction unmatched. This CDR3 has 18 amino acids. The CDR3 coding sequence is TGTGCCAGCAGTTACTCTGCAACAGGGGGGTCAAACACCGGGGAGCTGTTTTTT. Translated, it gives CASSYSATGGSNTGELFF.

This chain links TRBV18 with TRBJ2-5; D unclear. This CDR3 has 14 residues. CDR1 and CDR2 from the germline V gene are KGHSH and LQKENI. V was pared by 6 bases and J by 4 bases, with 15 bases between. As DNA, the CDR3 is TGTGCCAGCTCCTACGGATCCGCAGGAGAGACCCAGTACTTC. Protein sequence: CASSYGSAGETQYF. The entire variable domain, with the rest obtained from reference TRBV18 and TRBJ2-5, is as follows: NAGVMQNPRHLVRRRGQEARLRCSPMKGHSHVYWYRQLPEEGLKFMVYLQKENIIDESGMPKERFSAEFPKEGPSILRIQQVVRGDSAAYFCASSYGSAGETQYFGPGTRLLVL.

This chain uses TRBV18 with TRBJ2-1; 14 positions match TRBD2. The CDR3 runs 16 residues. The germline V gene has CDR1 KGHSH and CDR2 LQKENI. Trimming took 4 bases from V and 6 from J; bases not matched to a gene: 5. Here the CDR3 reads CASSLTSGGAGNEQFF. The CDR3 DNA reads TGTGCCAGCTCACTGACTAGCGGGGGGGCCGGCAATGAGCAGTTCTTC.

The rearrangement uses TRBV10-3 and TRBJ2-5; 8 nucleotides match TRBD1. CDR3 length: 14 amino acids. Germline CDR1 is ENHRY and CDR2 is SYGVKD. The J segment lost 3 bases and the V segment lost 7 bases, leaving 7 bases of the junction unmatched. CDR3 in amino acids: CAINTGGLEETQYF. Written as DNA, the CDR3 is TGTGCCATCAATACAGGGGGGTTGGAAGAGACCCAGTACTTC.

The chain uses TRBV19 and TRBJ1-4; 9 nucleotides agree with TRBD1. The CDR3 covers 14 residues. V dropped 5 bases and J dropped 8; count of bases not matched to a gene: 6. Germline assignment: CDR1 LNHDA and CDR2 SQIVND (reference sequence). CDR3 amino acids: CASSFGQGSEKLFF. The CDR3 nucleotides read TGTGCCAGTAGTTTCGGACAGGGGAGCGAAAAACTGTTTTTT.

The V call is TRBV6-2 or TRBV6-3, the J call TRBJ2-7; D is possibly TRBD2 (6 bases). The CDR3 spans 16 residues. Trimming stripped 2 bases from V and 1 base from J, with 15 bases between. Germline V gives CDR1 MNHEY, CDR2 SVGEGT. CDR3 in amino acids: CASSYGAGSGSYEQYF. CDR3 nucleotide sequence: TGTGCCAGCAGTTACGGAGCGGGCTCTGGATCCTACGAGCAGTACTTC.

This chain links TRBV4-1 with TRBJ1-5; D perhaps matches TRBD1 (6 bases). The V gene lost 3 bases and the J gene lost 5 bases, with 14 bases spanning the gap. Germline V CDR1 and CDR2: MGHRA, YSYEKL. The CDR3 contains 15 residues. Written as DNA, the CDR3 is TGCGCCAGCAGCCAGAGGGGACAAGGGGATCAGCCCCAGCATTTT. Translation gives CASSQRGQGDQPQHF.

This clone has more than one count but fewer than ten. The chain is built from TRBV5-6 and TRBJ2-7; D gene ambiguous. Germline V gene lookup returns CDR1 SGHDT and CDR2 YYEEEE. This CDR3 is 13 amino acids long. The ends were cut back, 0 bases at V and 6 bases at J, with 10 bases in the middle. The chain's CDR3 is CASSLVATLEQYF. Here the CDR3 DNA reads TGTGCCAGCAGCTTGGTGGCAACCCTCGAGCAGTACTTC.

This chain joins TRBV30 and TRBJ1-5; D unclear. Looked up from germline, CDR1 is GTSNPN and CDR2 is SVGIG (reference sequence). The CDR3 has 13 residues. V lost 3 bases, J lost 8 bases, and 14 bases lay in between. The DNA of the CDR3 is TGTGCCTGGAGCCGGAGGTCGGAGGAGCCCCAGCATTTT. This gives the protein CAWSRRSEEPQHF.

The CDR3 DNA reads as TGTGCCAGCAGCTTAGATGCCGCGGGGACCGAAGCTTTCTTT. The encoded protein is CASSLDAAGTEAFF. The chain joins TRBV11-3 to TRBJ1-1, with a weak D call TRBD1 (5 bases). Looked up from germline, CDR1 is SGHNT and CDR2 is YENEEA. This CDR3 is built from 14 residues. V lost 0 bases, J lost 8 bases, and 13 bases lay in between.

This clone was counted a single time. The chain has TRBV11-2 and TRBJ1-2; TRBD1 is a possible D gene (5 bases). Germline V gene sequence: CDR1 SGHAT, CDR2 FQNNGV. V shed 1 base and J shed 8 bases, with 8 bases lying between them. The CDR3 runs 12 residues. CDR3 sequence: CASSLAGLGYTF. CDR3 bases: TGTGCCAGCAGCTTAGCAGGGTTAGGCTACACCTTC.

J is TRBJ2-2 and V is TRBV7-3; D is unresolved. V gave up 1 base and J gave up 5 bases, with 14 bases separating them. Germline assignment: CDR1 SGHTA and CDR2 FQGTGA. The CDR3 is made up of 16 amino acids. CDR3 in DNA: TGTGCCAGCAGCTTAAACTCGGTCGGTCCAACCGGGGAGCTGTTTTTT. Encoded protein: CASSLNSVGPTGELFF.

This chain joins TRBV3-1 (or the pseudogene TRBV3-2) and TRBJ1-2; D is undetermined. There are 14 residues in the CDR3. Per germline, CDR1 LGHDT and CDR2 YNNKEL (reference sequence). V lost 4 bases to trimming and J lost 4 bases, with 13 bases between them. CDR3 bases: TGTGCCAGCAGCCTTCACGGTGAGGGCTATGGCTACACCTTC. This gives the protein CASSLHGEGYGYTF.

This chain joins TRBV9 and TRBJ2-2; D remains ambiguous. V dropped 0 bases and J dropped 4 bases, with 7 bases sitting between them. The CDR3 loop spans 14 amino acids. CDR1 is SGDLS, CDR2 YYNGEE, per germline. CDR3 nucleotide sequence: TGTGCCAGCAGCGTAGCTGGCATCACCGGGGAGCTGTTTTTT. Translation gives CASSVAGITGELFF.